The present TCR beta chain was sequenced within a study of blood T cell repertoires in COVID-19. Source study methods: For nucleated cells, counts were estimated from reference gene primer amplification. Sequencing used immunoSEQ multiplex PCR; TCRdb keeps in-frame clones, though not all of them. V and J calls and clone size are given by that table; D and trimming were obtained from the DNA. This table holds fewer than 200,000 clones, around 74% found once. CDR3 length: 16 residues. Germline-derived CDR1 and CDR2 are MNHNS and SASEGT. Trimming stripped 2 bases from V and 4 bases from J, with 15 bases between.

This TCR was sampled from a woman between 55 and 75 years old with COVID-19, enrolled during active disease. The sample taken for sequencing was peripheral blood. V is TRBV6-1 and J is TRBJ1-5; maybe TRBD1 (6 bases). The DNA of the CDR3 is TGTGCCAGCAGTGAATCAGTACAGGGAAGGAATCAGCCCCAGCATTTT. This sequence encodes CASSESVQGRNQPQHF.